This is a list of T cell receptor beta chains from one sample in a study of blood T cells in healthy people across ages. TCRdb ran MiXCR on the 5' RACE reads and lists one entry per CDR3 protein. The table lists just under 750,000 distinct CDR3 sequences, roughly 20% of them singletons. The material sequenced was blood. The source of these receptors is a man between 65 and 85 years old in good health. CDR3s include the opening cysteine and the closing phenylalanine or tryptophan. Fields, in order: V gene, D gene, clone size, CDR3 length, J gene, CDR3 protein, CDR3 DNA. A D gene is named only where the DNA matches it firmly. Some rows have no size entry. The others give once, few or many, or a class for an expanded clone.

v_call: TRBV12-3/TRBV12-4; d_call: TRBD1; clone_size: .; cdr3_length: 12; j_call: TRBJ1-4; cdr3_aa: CASSLGGTGVFF; cdr3_nt: TGTGCCAGCAGTTTAGGGGGGACAGGGGTGTTTTTT
v_call: TRBV7-9; d_call: TRBD1; clone_size: .; cdr3_length: 16; j_call: TRBJ1-4; cdr3_aa: CASSIALTGGLEKLFF; cdr3_nt: TGTGCCAGCAGCATAGCCCTGACAGGGGGCTTAGAAAAACTGTTTTTT
v_call: TRBV20-1; d_call: TRBD1; clone_size: few; cdr3_length: 15; j_call: TRBJ1-1; cdr3_aa: CSAPAQGVKNTEAFF; cdr3_nt: TGCAGTGCCCCCGCGCAGGGGGTCAAGAACACTGAAGCTTTCTTT
v_call: TRBV7-2; d_call: TRBD2; clone_size: .; cdr3_length: 15; j_call: TRBJ2-1; cdr3_aa: CASSSTSGFYNEQFF; cdr3_nt: TGTGCCAGCAGCTCCACTAGCGGTTTCTACAATGAGCAGTTCTTC
v_call: TRBV28; d_call: .; clone_size: many; cdr3_length: 12; j_call: TRBJ2-7; cdr3_aa: CASSLRSYEQYF; cdr3_nt: TGTGCCAGCAGTTTGCGGTCCTACGAGCAGTACTTC
v_call: TRBV6-2/TRBV6-3; d_call: TRBD2; clone_size: .; cdr3_length: 17; j_call: TRBJ2-3; cdr3_aa: CASSKGRTSGGRNTQYF; cdr3_nt: TGTGCCAGCAGTAAGGGTCGGACTAGCGGGGGCCGGAATACGCAGTATTTT
v_call: TRBV29-1; d_call: .; clone_size: .; cdr3_length: 16; j_call: TRBJ1-1; cdr3_aa: CSVEAVRGGWDTEAFF; cdr3_nt: TGCAGCGTTGAAGCGGTTCGGGGGGGATGGGACACTGAAGCTTTCTTT
v_call: TRBV7-3; d_call: TRBD1; clone_size: many; cdr3_length: 15; j_call: TRBJ2-2; cdr3_aa: CASSLLGQGTGELFF; cdr3_nt: TGTGCCAGCAGCTTGTTGGGACAGGGGACCGGGGAGCTGTTTTTT
v_call: TRBV20-1; d_call: .; clone_size: .; cdr3_length: 13; j_call: TRBJ2-5; cdr3_aa: CSARRQGGETQYF; cdr3_nt: TGCAGTGCTAGAAGACAGGGAGGTGAGACCCAGTACTTC
v_call: TRBV6-1; d_call: TRBD2; clone_size: .; cdr3_length: 15; j_call: TRBJ2-2; cdr3_aa: CASSGTSAGGGELFF; cdr3_nt: TGTGCCAGCAGTGGAACTAGCGCGGGAGGCGGGGAGCTGTTTTTT
v_call: TRBV3-1; d_call: .; clone_size: .; cdr3_length: 16; j_call: TRBJ2-3; cdr3_aa: CASSLAAFATTDTQYF; cdr3_nt: TGTGCCAGCAGCCTAGCAGCGTTCGCCACAACAGATACGCAGTATTTT
v_call: TRBV5-1; d_call: .; clone_size: few; cdr3_length: 17; j_call: TRBJ2-3; cdr3_aa: CASSLELSSPITDTQYF; cdr3_nt: TGCGCCAGCAGCTTGGAGCTTAGTTCCCCGATCACAGATACGCAGTATTTT
v_call: TRBV20-1; d_call: .; clone_size: .; cdr3_length: 11; j_call: TRBJ1-1; cdr3_aa: CSAITGHEAFF; cdr3_nt: TGCAGTGCTATAACGGGACATGAGGCTTTCTTT
v_call: TRBV10-3; d_call: .; clone_size: few; cdr3_length: 13; j_call: TRBJ1-1; cdr3_aa: CAISGQVNTEAFF; cdr3_nt: TGTGCCATCAGTGGACAGGTAAACACTGAAGCTTTCTTT
v_call: TRBV18; d_call: .; clone_size: few; cdr3_length: 14; j_call: TRBJ2-5; cdr3_aa: CASSPEAEAGRQYF; cdr3_nt: TGTGCCAGCTCACCGGAGGCGGAGGCCGGTAGGCAGTACTTC
v_call: TRBV12-3/TRBV12-4; d_call: TRBD1; clone_size: .; cdr3_length: 16; j_call: TRBJ2-1; cdr3_aa: CASSGPGGLSYNEQFF; cdr3_nt: TGTGCCAGCAGTGGGCCAGGGGGCCTCTCCTACAATGAGCAGTTCTTC
v_call: TRBV27; d_call: TRBD1; clone_size: .; cdr3_length: 16; j_call: TRBJ2-2; cdr3_aa: CASSPRQGRVTGELFF; cdr3_nt: TGTGCCAGCAGTCCGAGACAGGGGCGCGTCACCGGGGAGCTGTTTTTT
v_call: TRBV28; d_call: TRBD2; clone_size: .; cdr3_length: 12; j_call: TRBJ2-7; cdr3_aa: CASTLASGEQYF; cdr3_nt: TGTGCCAGCACTTTAGCTAGCGGCGAGCAGTACTTC
v_call: TRBV6-1; d_call: .; clone_size: many; cdr3_length: 13; j_call: TRBJ2-7; cdr3_aa: CASNPTKGREQYF; cdr3_nt: TGTGCCAGCAATCCTACGAAGGGACGGGAGCAGTACTTC
v_call: TRBV5-8; d_call: TRBD1; clone_size: many; cdr3_length: 11; j_call: TRBJ2-7; cdr3_aa: CASSLAGGTYF; cdr3_nt: TGTGCCAGCAGCTTGGCAGGGGGCACGTACTTC
v_call: TRBV12-3/TRBV12-4; d_call: .; clone_size: few; cdr3_length: 12; j_call: TRBJ2-1; cdr3_aa: CASSLMAFEQFF; cdr3_nt: TGTGCCAGCAGTTTAATGGCATTCGAGCAGTTCTTC
v_call: TRBV28; d_call: TRBD1; clone_size: .; cdr3_length: 14; j_call: TRBJ2-4; cdr3_aa: CASSPGGQGNIQYF; cdr3_nt: TGTGCCAGCAGCCCCGGAGGACAGGGAAACATTCAGTACTTC
v_call: TRBV12-3/TRBV12-4; d_call: .; clone_size: .; cdr3_length: 12; j_call: TRBJ1-4; cdr3_aa: CATGATNEKLFF; cdr3_nt: TGTGCCACGGGTGCAACTAATGAAAAACTGTTTTTT
v_call: TRBV28; d_call: .; clone_size: few; cdr3_length: 14; j_call: TRBJ1-4; cdr3_aa: CASDHGGRDEKLFF; cdr3_nt: TGTGCCAGCGACCACGGGGGGAGGGACGAAAAACTGTTTTTT
v_call: TRBV24-1; d_call: .; clone_size: .; cdr3_length: 15; j_call: TRBJ2-5; cdr3_aa: CATSDLGAGWETQYF; cdr3_nt: TGTGCCACCAGTGATTTGGGGGCCGGATGGGAGACCCAGTACTTC
v_call: TRBV11-2; d_call: .; clone_size: few; cdr3_length: 16; j_call: TRBJ2-1; cdr3_aa: CASSLGPGYPYNEQFF; cdr3_nt: TGTGCCAGCAGCTTAGGCCCAGGGTATCCCTACAATGAGCAGTTCTTC
v_call: TRBV9; d_call: .; clone_size: few; cdr3_length: 15; j_call: TRBJ2-1; cdr3_aa: CASSHSHWGYNEQFF; cdr3_nt: TGTGCCAGCAGCCACTCTCACTGGGGGTACAATGAGCAGTTCTTC
v_call: TRBV10-2; d_call: TRBD2; clone_size: .; cdr3_length: 14; j_call: TRBJ2-3; cdr3_aa: CASRPAGGIDTQYF; cdr3_nt: TGCGCCAGCAGGCCAGCGGGGGGGATAGATACGCAGTATTTT
v_call: TRBV10-3; d_call: .; clone_size: few; cdr3_length: 16; j_call: TRBJ2-2; cdr3_aa: CAISEGGRRNTRELFF; cdr3_nt: TGTGCCATCAGTGAGGGGGGCCGGCGGAACACCAGGGAGCTGTTTTTT
v_call: TRBV20-1; d_call: TRBD2; clone_size: few; cdr3_length: 14; j_call: TRBJ2-1; cdr3_aa: CSADSRRGDREQFF; cdr3_nt: TGCAGTGCTGATTCTCGGCGGGGGGATCGTGAGCAGTTCTTC
v_call: TRBV7-9; d_call: .; clone_size: few; cdr3_length: 13; j_call: TRBJ1-1; cdr3_aa: CALSKQVNTEAFF; cdr3_nt: TGTGCCTTATCGAAACAGGTGAACACTGAAGCTTTCTTT
v_call: TRBV7-7; d_call: .; clone_size: few; cdr3_length: 16; j_call: TRBJ2-2; cdr3_aa: CASSFTGGANTGELFF; cdr3_nt: TGTGCCAGCAGTTTTACGGGGGGCGCCAACACCGGGGAGCTGTTTTTT
v_call: TRBV11-2; d_call: .; clone_size: .; cdr3_length: 18; j_call: TRBJ2-2; cdr3_aa: CASSLVVRWQGNTGELFF; cdr3_nt: TGTGCCAGCAGCTTAGTGGTGAGGTGGCAGGGGAACACCGGGGAGCTGTTTTTT
v_call: TRBV28; d_call: TRBD2; clone_size: few; cdr3_length: 13; j_call: TRBJ2-7; cdr3_aa: CASRLTGGYEQYF; cdr3_nt: TGTGCCAGCAGGCTGACGGGGGGCTACGAGCAGTACTTC
v_call: TRBV12-3/TRBV12-4; d_call: .; clone_size: many; cdr3_length: 13; j_call: TRBJ2-3; cdr3_aa: CASSPEGTDTQYF; cdr3_nt: TGTGCCAGCTCCCCGGAGGGGACAGATACGCAGTATTTT
v_call: TRBV6-6; d_call: .; clone_size: .; cdr3_length: 14; j_call: TRBJ2-3; cdr3_aa: CASSFTTGSDTQYF; cdr3_nt: TGTGCCAGCAGTTTTACTACCGGTTCAGATACGCAGTATTTT
v_call: TRBV20-1; d_call: .; clone_size: .; cdr3_length: 13; j_call: TRBJ2-7; cdr3_aa: CSAETELYYEQYF; cdr3_nt: TGCAGTGCTGAGACAGAACTATACTACGAGCAGTACTTC